Presented here are 10 T cell receptor beta chains from one specimen sequenced in a study of beta chain features in type 1 diabetes. Investigators reverse transcribed all isolated RNA, so they sequenced expressed TCRB transcripts. Profiled with immunoSEQ multiplex PCR; TCRdb holds only in-frame clones, not every one. The data show about 620,000 clones, about 16% seen once. The sequenced sample consisted of naive CD4+ T cells from blood. The receptor source for this set is a man aged 18-30 years in good health.

The V and J genes are TRBV29-1 and TRBJ2-1; D not certain. Germline V lookup: CDR1 SQVTM, CDR2 ANQGSEA. Trimming removed 7 bases from V and 4 bases from J, with 5 bases in between. The CDR3 runs 10 residues. The CDR3 loop is CSATYNEQFF. The DNA for the CDR3 is TGCAGCGCTACATACAATGAGCAGTTCTTC.

This clone appeared a few times. The chain couples TRBV5-1 to TRBJ2-2; D unresolved. V was trimmed by 5 bases and J by 6 bases, leaving 17 bases between them. Per germline, CDR1 SGHRS and CDR2 YFSETQ. There are 15 residues in the CDR3. CDR3 amino acids: CASSPTLGSPGELFF. The CDR3 bases are TGCGCCAGCAGTCCGACTCTAGGATCACCCGGGGAGCTGTTTTTT.

This clone was seen a few times. The chain couples TRBV10-3 to TRBJ2-2, with 12 positions matching TRBD1. This CDR3 spans 16 amino acids. V gave up 4 bases and J gave up 2 bases; unmatched junction bases: 2. Germline CDR1 ENHRY, CDR2 SYGVKD. The CDR3 spells CAISVGTGGNTGELFF. CDR3 sequence (DNA): TGTGCCATCAGTGTGGGGACAGGGGGCAACACCGGGGAGCTGTTTTTT.

This clone was seen a few times. This sequence joins TRBV19 and TRBJ1-5; D is possibly TRBD1 (6 bases). Germline CDR1 reads LNHDA; CDR2 reads SQIVND (reference sequence). The germline V and J ends were trimmed by 3 bases and 2 bases, with 11 bases remaining between them. This CDR3 has 15 amino acids. CDR3 protein: CASSILGAGNQPQHF. The CDR3 DNA is TGTGCCAGTAGTATTCTGGGGGCCGGCAATCAGCCCCAGCATTTT.

In its sample, this clone was seen a few times. V gene TRBV18 combines with J gene TRBJ1-1; perhaps TRBD1 as D (5 bases). Germline lookup yields CDR1 KGHSH and CDR2 LQKENI. The CDR3 contains 15 residues. Trimming stripped 3 bases from V and 1 base from J, with 12 bases between. Written as DNA, the CDR3 is TGTGCCAGCTCACCTCTGACAGCAAAGAACACTGAAGCTTTCTTT. Translated: CASSPLTAKNTEAFF.

The rearrangement joins TRBV4-1 to TRBJ1-1; possibly TRBD1 for D (5 bases). Trimming pared 0 bases from V and 4 bases from J, leaving 12 bases between. This CDR3 contains 15 residues. In germline, CDR1 is MGHRA, CDR2 YSYEKL. The CDR3 nucleotides are TGCGCCAGCAGCCAAGAAAGGCAGGGACCCACTGAAGCTTTCTTT. It specifies CASSQERQGPTEAFF.

The table lists this clone with a few counts. This CDR3 is CASSQAPQETQYF. The CDR3 DNA sequence: TGCGCCAGCAGCCAGGCCCCTCAAGAGACCCAGTACTTC. V usage is TRBV4-3 and J usage is TRBJ2-5; D not certain. The CDR3 consists of 13 residues. From germline, CDR1 is LGHNA and CDR2 YSLEER. With 3 bases removed from V and 2 bases from J, the gap between germline ends came to 7 bases.

This clone was seen a handful of times. This sequence joins TRBV2 and TRBJ1-5; 7 nucleotides align to TRBD1. This CDR3 contains 14 residues. Per germline, CDR1 SNHLY and CDR2 FYNNEI. V lost 6 bases, J lost 0 bases, and 2 bases stayed unmatched. CDR3 DNA: TGTGCCAGCAGGACAGGGAATAGCAATCAGCCCCAGCATTTT. Translated, it gives CASRTGNSNQPQHF.

This clone was recorded a few times. The chain employs TRBV29-1 and TRBJ2-7, with D maybe TRBD1 (5 bases). CDR3 size: 13 residues. V lost 7 bases and J lost 10, with 23 bases in between. Per the germline V gene, CDR1 is SQVTM and CDR2 is ANQGSEA. Here the CDR3 reads CSAQYGAPSVQYF. The DNA of the CDR3 is TGCAGCGCCCAGTATGGGGCACCCTCCGTTCAGTACTTC.

V and J are TRBV23-1 and TRBJ1-5; a weak D match, TRBD1 (5 bases). TRBV23-1 is an ORF, and what it does is uncertain. CDR3 length equals 15 residues. V lost 5 bases, J lost 4 bases, and 15 bases lay in between. The CDR3 protein is CASSGAPEQNQPQHF. In DNA form, the CDR3 reads TGCGCCAGCAGTGGGGCCCCAGAGCAAAATCAGCCCCAGCATTTT.